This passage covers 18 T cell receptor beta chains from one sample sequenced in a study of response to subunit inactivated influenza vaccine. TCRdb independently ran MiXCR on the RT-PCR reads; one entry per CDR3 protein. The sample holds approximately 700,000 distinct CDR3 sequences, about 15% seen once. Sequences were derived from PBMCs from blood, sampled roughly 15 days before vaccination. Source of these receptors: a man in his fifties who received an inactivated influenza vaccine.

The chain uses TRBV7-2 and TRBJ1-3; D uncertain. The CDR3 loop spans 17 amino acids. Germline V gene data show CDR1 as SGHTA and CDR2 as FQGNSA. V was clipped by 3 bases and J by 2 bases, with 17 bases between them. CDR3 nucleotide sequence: TGTGCCAGCAGCTTTGTGGACGGGGTTCGCGCTGGAAACACCATATATTTT. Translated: CASSFVDGVRAGNTIYF.

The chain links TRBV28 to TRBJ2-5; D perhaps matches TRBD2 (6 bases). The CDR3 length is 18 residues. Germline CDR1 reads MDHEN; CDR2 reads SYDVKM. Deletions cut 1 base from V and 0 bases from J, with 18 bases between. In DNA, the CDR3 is TGTGCCAGCAGTTTATTGGAGGGGATAACAACGTACCAAGAGACCCAGTACTTC. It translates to CASSLLEGITTYQETQYF.

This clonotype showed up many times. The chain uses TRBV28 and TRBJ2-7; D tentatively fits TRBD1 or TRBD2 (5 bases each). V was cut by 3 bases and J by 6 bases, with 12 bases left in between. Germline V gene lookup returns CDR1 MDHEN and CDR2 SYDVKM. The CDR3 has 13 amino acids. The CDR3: CASSLGPLSEQYF. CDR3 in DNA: TGTGCCAGCAGTTTGGGACCTTTGTCCGAGCAGTACTTC.

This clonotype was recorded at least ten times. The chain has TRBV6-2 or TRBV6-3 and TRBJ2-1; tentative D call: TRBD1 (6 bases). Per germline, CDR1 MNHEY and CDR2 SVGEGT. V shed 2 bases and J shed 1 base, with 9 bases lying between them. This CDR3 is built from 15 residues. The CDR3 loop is CASSYQGSSYNEQFF. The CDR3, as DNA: TGTGCCAGCAGTTACCAGGGGAGTTCCTACAATGAGCAGTTCTTC.

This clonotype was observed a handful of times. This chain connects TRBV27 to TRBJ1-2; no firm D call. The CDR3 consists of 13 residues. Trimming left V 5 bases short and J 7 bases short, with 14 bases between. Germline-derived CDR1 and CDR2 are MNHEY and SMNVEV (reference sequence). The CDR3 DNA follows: TGTGCCAGCAGTCCCGGAACAGAAAGTGGCTACACCTTC. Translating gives CASSPGTESGYTF.

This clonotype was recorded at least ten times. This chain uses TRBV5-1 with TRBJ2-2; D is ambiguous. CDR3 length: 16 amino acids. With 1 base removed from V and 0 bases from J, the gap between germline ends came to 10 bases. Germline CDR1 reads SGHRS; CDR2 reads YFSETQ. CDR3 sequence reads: CASSLLRGPNTGELFF. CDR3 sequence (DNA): TGCGCCAGCAGCTTGCTGAGAGGCCCGAACACCGGGGAGCTGTTTTTT.

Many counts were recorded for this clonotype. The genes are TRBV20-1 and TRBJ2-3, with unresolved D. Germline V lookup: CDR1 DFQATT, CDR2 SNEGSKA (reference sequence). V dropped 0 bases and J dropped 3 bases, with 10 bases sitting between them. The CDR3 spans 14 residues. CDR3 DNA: TGCAGTGCTAGAGATCGGCGCTTGACAGATACGCAGTATTTT. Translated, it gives CSARDRRLTDTQYF.

Here the CDR3 reads CSAGTGWGGELFF. CDR3 nucleotides: TGCAGTGCTGGAACAGGGTGGGGCGGGGAGCTGTTTTTT. The rearrangement uses TRBV20-1 and TRBJ2-2; possibly TRBD1 for D (6 bases). From germline, CDR1 is DFQATT and CDR2 SNEGSKA (reference sequence). CDR3 length: 13 amino acids. Trimming shortened V by 5 bases and J by 7 bases, and 14 bases separated the two germline ends.

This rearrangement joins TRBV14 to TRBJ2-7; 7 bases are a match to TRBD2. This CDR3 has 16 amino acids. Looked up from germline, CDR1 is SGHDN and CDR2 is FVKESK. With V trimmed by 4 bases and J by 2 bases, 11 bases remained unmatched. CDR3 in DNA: TGTGCCAGCAGCCTGCGGCTAGCGGTCCTCCCCTACGAGCAGTACTTC. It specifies CASSLRLAVLPYEQYF.

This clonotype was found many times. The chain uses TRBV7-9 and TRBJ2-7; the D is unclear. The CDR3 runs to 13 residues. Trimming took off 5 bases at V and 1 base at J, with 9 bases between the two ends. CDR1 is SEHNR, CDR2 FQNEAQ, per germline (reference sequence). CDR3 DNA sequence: TGTGCCAGCAGCCTGACAACTTCCTACGAGCAGTACTTC. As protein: CASSLTTSYEQYF.

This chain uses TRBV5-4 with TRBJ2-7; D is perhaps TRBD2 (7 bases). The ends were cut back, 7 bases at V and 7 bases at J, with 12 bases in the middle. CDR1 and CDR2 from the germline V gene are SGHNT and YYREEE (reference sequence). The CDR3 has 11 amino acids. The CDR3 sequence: CASGGAEEQYF. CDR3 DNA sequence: TGTGCCAGCGGGGGGGCTGAAGAGCAGTACTTC.

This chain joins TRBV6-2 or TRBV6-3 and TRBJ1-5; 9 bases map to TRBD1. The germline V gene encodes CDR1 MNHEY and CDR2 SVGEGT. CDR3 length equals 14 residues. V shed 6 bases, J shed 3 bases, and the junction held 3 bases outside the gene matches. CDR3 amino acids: CASRRTGDNQPQHF. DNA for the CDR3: TGTGCCAGCAGAAGGACAGGGGACAATCAGCCCCAGCATTTT.

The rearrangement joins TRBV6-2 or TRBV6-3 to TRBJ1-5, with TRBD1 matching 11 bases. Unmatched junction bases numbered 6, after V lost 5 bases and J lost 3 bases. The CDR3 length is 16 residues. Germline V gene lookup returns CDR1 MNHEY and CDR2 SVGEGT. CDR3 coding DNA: TGTGCCAGCAGTACCGGGACAGGGGGAAACAATCAGCCCCAGCATTTT. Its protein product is CASSTGTGGNNQPQHF.

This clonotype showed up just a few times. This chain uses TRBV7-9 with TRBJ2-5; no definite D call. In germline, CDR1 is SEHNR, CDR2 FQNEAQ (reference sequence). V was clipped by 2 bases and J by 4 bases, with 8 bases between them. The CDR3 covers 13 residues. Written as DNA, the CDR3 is TGTGCCAGCAGCTTAATGGGTTTAGAGACCCAGTACTTC. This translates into CASSLMGLETQYF.

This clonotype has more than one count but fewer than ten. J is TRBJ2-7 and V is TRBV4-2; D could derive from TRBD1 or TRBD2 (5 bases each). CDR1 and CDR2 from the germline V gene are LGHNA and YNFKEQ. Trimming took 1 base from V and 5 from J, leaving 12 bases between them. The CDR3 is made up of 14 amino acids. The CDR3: CASSQAGWTDEQYF. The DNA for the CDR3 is TGTGCCAGCAGCCAAGCAGGGTGGACTGACGAGCAGTACTTC.

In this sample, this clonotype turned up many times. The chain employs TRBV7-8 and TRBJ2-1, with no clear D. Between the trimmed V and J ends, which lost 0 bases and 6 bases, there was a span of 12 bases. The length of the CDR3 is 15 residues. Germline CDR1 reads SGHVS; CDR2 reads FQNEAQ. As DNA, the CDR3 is TGTGCCAGCAGCTTAGCGCCGGTCAACCCCAATGAGCAGTTCTTC. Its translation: CASSLAPVNPNEQFF.

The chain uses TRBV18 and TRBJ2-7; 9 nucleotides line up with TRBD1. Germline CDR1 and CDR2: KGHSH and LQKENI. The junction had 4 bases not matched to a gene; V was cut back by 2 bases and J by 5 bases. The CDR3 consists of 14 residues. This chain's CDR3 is CASSPRDRDHEQYF. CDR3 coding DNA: TGTGCCAGCTCACCAAGGGACAGGGACCACGAGCAGTACTTC.

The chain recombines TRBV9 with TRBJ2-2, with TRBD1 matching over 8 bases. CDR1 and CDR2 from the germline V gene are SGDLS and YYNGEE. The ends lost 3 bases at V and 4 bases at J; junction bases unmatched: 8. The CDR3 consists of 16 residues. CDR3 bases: TGTGCCAGCAGCGAGCAATCCAGGGGGCCCACCGGGGAGCTGTTTTTT. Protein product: CASSEQSRGPTGELFF. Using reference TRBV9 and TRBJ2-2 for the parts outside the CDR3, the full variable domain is DSGVTQTPKHLITATGQRVTLRCSPRSGDLSVYWYQQSLDQGLQFLIQYYNGEERAKGNILERFSAQQFPDLHSELNLSSLELGDSALYFCASSEQSRGPTGELFFGEGSRLTVL.